The 21 T cell receptor beta chains reported below all come from one sample, sequenced in a study of CD8+ T cells in alopecia areata. RNA, once extracted, was reverse transcribed into cDNA for use as the sequencing template. The protocol was immunoSEQ multiplex PCR, while the TCRdb copy is restricted to in-frame clones and leaves out a portion. The sample holds 90,000 to 130,000 clones, and no clone turns up only once. The sequenced material came from lesional skin. These receptors originate from a C3H/HeJ mouse with alopecia areata. MHC haplotype of the strain: H2-k.

This clone was observed at least ten times. The gene names given are mouse names. The read terminates 4 residues ahead of where the CDR3 ends, so the germline J gene completes it. The chain employs TRBV13-3 and TRBJ2-1; tentative D call: TRBD1 (7 bases). V was clipped by 1 base and J by 6 bases, with 14 bases between them. From germline, CDR1 is NNHDY and CDR2 SYVADS. The CDR3 runs 15 residues. This CDR3 is CASSDRGRGVAEQFF. CDR3 DNA (partial): TGTGCCAGCAGTGATAGGGGCAGGGGGGTTGCT.

With respect to this clone: Germline and genes: mouse. The sequence runs out 4 residues before the end of the CDR3; the remainder is reconstructed from the germline J gene. This chain connects TRBV13-3 to TRBJ2-2; TRBD2 aligns across 9 bases. There are 17 residues in the CDR3. The germline gives CDR1 NNHDY, CDR2 SYVADS. With V trimmed by 4 bases and J by 1 base, 8 bases remained unmatched. Partial CDR3 DNA: TGTGCCAGCAGTCCCCCGGGACTGGGAGAAAACACCGGG. This sequence encodes CASSPPGLGENTG. The CDR3, in full, reads CASSPPGLGENTGQLYF. Full variable domain (rest looked up from reference TRBV13-3 and TRBJ2-2): EAAVTQSPRSKVAVTGGKVTLSCHQTNNHDYMYWYRQDTGHGLRLIHYSYVADSTEKGDIPDGYKASRPSQENFSLILELASLSQTAVYFCASSPPGLGENTGQLYFGEGSKLTVL.

This clone was recorded a few times. The genes are named according to mouse. The missing CDR3 end, 4 residues past where the read stops, is filled in from the germline J gene. V is TRBV1 and J is TRBJ1-4; 9 nucleotides match TRBD1. This CDR3 spans 14 amino acids. Germline lookup yields CDR1 NSQYPW and CDR2 LRSPGD (reference sequence). The V gene end was trimmed by 4 bases and the J gene end by 6 bases; junction bases not matched to a gene: 3. The sequenced CDR3 bases are TGCACCTGCAGTGGGACAGGGGCTGACGAA. Its translation: CTCSGTGADE. The whole CDR3 protein reads CTCSGTGADERLFF.

This clone turned up a few times. The gene names here belong to mouse. The missing CDR3 end, 4 residues past where the read stops, is filled in from the germline J gene. This chain connects TRBV14 to TRBJ2-2; no clear D. Trimming took off 2 bases at V and 0 bases at J, with 8 bases between the two ends. There are 15 residues in the CDR3. The germline gives CDR1 SGHDT, CDR2 FRDEAV. The CDR3 DNA, read in part, is TGTGCCAGCAGTTTGACAACCGCAAACACCGGG. Residues: CASSLTTANTG. The whole CDR3 sequence is CASSLTTANTGQLYF.

Comments on this clone: Gene names and germline match the mouse. The CDR3 end lies 4 residues beyond the end of the read and is filled in from the germline J gene. The identical CDR3 is also encoded by other nucleotide sequences in the sample. The chain employs TRBV1 and TRBJ2-4, with TRBD2 as a possible D gene (7 bases). Germline-derived CDR1 and CDR2 are NSQYPW and LRSPGD (reference sequence). The CDR3 spans 16 residues. Trimming pared 0 bases from V and 1 base from J, leaving 11 bases between. The CDR3 bases that were read are TGCACCTGCAGTGCAGAAGGGGGGCGGGGTCAAAAC. It is translated as CTCSAEGGRGQN. The entire CDR3 sequence reads CTCSAEGGRGQNTLYF.

This clone came up a few times. All gene names here are mouse names. Different DNA sequences within this sample yield the same CDR3. The CDR3 sequence is CTCSAGTGVQNTLYF. The part of the CDR3 DNA that was read is TGCACCTGCAGTGCGGGGACTGGGGTTCAAAAC. V is TRBV1 and J is TRBJ2-4; 10 nucleotides align to TRBD2. The read terminates 4 residues ahead of where the CDR3 ends, so the germline J gene completes it. The CDR3 loop spans 15 amino acids. Germline CDR1 is NSQYPW and CDR2 is LRSPGD (reference sequence). J lost 2 bases, V lost 3 bases, and 2 bases had no gene match.

About this clone itself: Genes and germline come from the mouse. From the germline J gene comes the end of the CDR3, since the read stops 4 residues before it. J is TRBJ2-2 and V is TRBV12-1; D not certain. With 3 bases removed from V and 0 bases from J, the gap between germline ends came to 10 bases. CDR1 and CDR2 from the germline V gene are SGHSN and HYEKVE. The CDR3 consists of 15 residues. The CDR3 sequence is CASSVYSANTGQLYF. The CDR3 bases that were read are TGTGCCAGCTCTGTCTACAGTGCAAACACCGGG.

In regard to this clone: The gene names given are mouse names. The read terminates 4 residues ahead of where the CDR3 ends, so the germline J gene completes it. The chain uses TRBV1 and TRBJ2-3; TRBD1 might be the D (7 bases). Trimming shortened V by 0 bases and J by 1 base, and 11 bases separated the two germline ends. Germline CDR1 NSQYPW, CDR2 LRSPGD (reference sequence). This CDR3 comprises 16 residues. Partial CDR3 DNA: TGCACCTGCAGTGCAGAAGTAGGGGGCGGTGCAGAA. Protein product: CTCSAEVGGGAE. The entire CDR3 protein is CTCSAEVGGGAETLYF.

As concerns this clone: Gene names are the mouse ones. The part of the CDR3 DNA that was read is TGCACCTGCAGTGCGTTGGGGACAGGGAACTATGCT. Protein sequence: CTCSALGTGNYA. The complete CDR3 protein is CTCSALGTGNYAEQFF. The chain uses TRBV1 and TRBJ2-1, with 9 bases matching TRBD1. The read gets to within 4 residues of the CDR3 end, and the germline J gene fills in the rest. The CDR3 length is 16 residues. The V gene end was trimmed by 3 bases and the J gene end by 1 base; junction bases not matched to a gene: 4. CDR1 and CDR2 from the germline V gene are NSQYPW and LRSPGD (reference sequence).

Worth noting for this clone: Gene names denote mouse genes. CDR3 residues: CASSEGTGKTNSDYTF. The sequenced CDR3 bases are TGTGCCAGCAGTGAGGGGACAGGGAAGACAAACTCC. The chain joins TRBV13-3 to TRBJ1-2; TRBD1 agrees at 9 bases. The read ends 4 residues shy of where the CDR3 ends; the end is completed using the germline J gene. Germline V lookup: CDR1 NNHDY, CDR2 SYVADS. The ends lost 2 bases at V and 0 bases at J; junction bases unmatched: 5. CDR3 size: 16 residues.

Note on this clone: The listed genes are named as in mouse. The CDR3 goes on 4 residues after the read ends, and that part is filled in from the germline J gene. This chain joins TRBV17 and TRBJ2-7, with 9 nucleotides matching TRBD2. CDR1 is MNHDT, CDR2 YYDKIL, per germline. The CDR3 is made up of 15 amino acids. V shed 5 bases and J 0 bases; nucleotides not matched to a gene: 5. CDR3 loop: CASSSGTGSSYEQYF. Incomplete CDR3 DNA: TGTGCTAGCAGTTCCGGGACTGGGAGCTCCTAT.

This clone was seen a handful of times. All gene names here are mouse names. The CDR3 extends 4 residues past the end of the read, so its final part is completed from the germline J gene. The chain carries TRBV13-3 and TRBJ1-4; 7 nucleotides match TRBD1. The germline gives CDR1 NNHDY, CDR2 SYVADS. The CDR3 loop spans 14 amino acids. The CDR3 sequence: CASSVGQTSERLFF. The sequenced CDR3 bases are TGTGCCAGCAGTGTGGGACAGACTAGCGAA.

To note about this clone: One end of the junction does not line up with germline, which may come from a read error. Gene names are mouse gene names. The missing CDR3 end, 4 residues past where the read stops, is filled in from the germline J gene. J is TRBJ1-4 and V is TRBV19; the D gene is possibly TRBD1 (5 bases). In germline, CDR1 is FNHDT, CDR2 SITEND (reference sequence). The CDR3 covers 14 residues. CDR3 in amino acids: CACSPGGRDERLFF. CDR3 DNA, as far as it was read: TGTGCCTGCAGTCCGGGGGGGAGAGACGAA. Based on the CDR3 plus reference TRBV19 and TRBJ1-4, the full variable domain is GGIITQTPKFLIGQEGQKLTLKCQQNFNHDTMYWYRQDSGKGLRLIYYSITENDLQKGDLSEGYDASREKKSSFSLTVTSAQKNEMAVFLCACSPGGRDERLFFGHGTKLSVL.

This clone was counted only a few times. Mouse gene names and germline throughout. The missing CDR3 end, 4 residues past where the read stops, is filled in from the germline J gene. The rearrangement uses TRBV13-3 and TRBJ2-1; 7 nucleotides match TRBD2. Losses at the gene ends were 3 bases for V and 1 base for J; bases not matched to a gene: 4. This CDR3 is 15 amino acids long. Germline V gene data show CDR1 as NNHDY and CDR2 as SYVADS. The DNA read from the CDR3 is TGTGCCAGCAGTGCGGTTGGGGGGAACTATGCT. It yields the protein CASSAVGGNYA. From start to end, the CDR3 is CASSAVGGNYAEQFF.

This clone has only a few counts. The gene names given are mouse names. Read coverage stops 4 residues before the CDR3 terminus; the germline J gene supplies the remainder. The chain employs TRBV1 and TRBJ2-1; 7 nucleotides agree with TRBD1. The CDR3 runs 16 residues. The junction had 7 bases not matched to a gene; V was cut back by 3 bases and J by 2 bases. The germline V gene encodes CDR1 NSQYPW and CDR2 LRSPGD (reference sequence). The part of the CDR3 DNA that was read is TGCACCTGCAGTGCTCTCTCCGGGACAGACTATGCT. It yields the protein CTCSALSGTDYA. The entire CDR3 protein reads CTCSALSGTDYAEQFF. The variable domain in full, completed from reference TRBV1 and TRBJ2-1, reads VTLLEQNPRWRLVPRGQAVNLRCILKNSQYPWMSWYQQDLQKQLQWLFTLRSPGDKEVKSLPGADYLATRVTDTELRLQVANMSQGRTLYCTCSALSGTDYAEQFFGPGTRLTVL.

In its sample, this clone ranks as medium-sized. Gene names follow the mouse nomenclature. The read falls 4 residues short of the CDR3 end, and the missing part is taken from the germline J gene. The chain carries TRBV19 and TRBJ1-4; weak D call: TRBD1 (5 bases). The V and J ends lost 0 bases and 1 base respectively, with 7 bases between them. CDR3 size: 15 residues. CDR1 FNHDT and CDR2 SITEND come from the germline V gene (reference sequence). This CDR3 is CASSIGTSSNERLFF. The DNA read from the CDR3 is TGTGCCAGCAGTATAGGGACAAGTTCCAACGAA.

This clone turned up a few times. Mouse gene names and germline throughout. The read ends 4 residues shy of where the CDR3 ends; the end is completed using the germline J gene. The rearrangement links TRBV13-3 to TRBJ2-4; a weak D match, TRBD2 (6 bases). CDR1 and CDR2 (germline): NNHDY, SYVADS. V was cut by 2 bases and J by 0 bases, with 13 bases left in between. The CDR3 extends over 16 amino acids. CDR3 protein: CASSEGAGASQNTLYF. The covered CDR3 bases are TGTGCCAGCAGTGAAGGGGCTGGGGCTAGTCAAAAC.

This clone was counted many times. These gene names are mouse names. The read falls 4 residues short of the CDR3 end, and the missing part is taken from the germline J gene. V usage is TRBV1 and J usage is TRBJ2-5, with a weak D call TRBD1 (6 bases). This CDR3 spans 16 amino acids. V lost 3 bases and J lost 0, with 13 bases in between. From germline, CDR1 is NSQYPW and CDR2 LRSPGD (reference sequence). The covered CDR3 bases are TGCACCTGCAGTGCCCGGGACAACATTAACCAAGAC. Translating it yields CTCSARDNINQD. The whole CDR3 protein reads CTCSARDNINQDTQYF.

Notes on this clone: The translated DNA and TCRdb's protein are not identical at residue 15; the protein here was translated from the DNA. These gene names are mouse names. The read ends 3 residues shy of where the CDR3 ends; the end is completed using the germline J gene. The V call is TRBV1, the J call TRBJ1-3; tentatively, D is TRBD1 (5 bases). Germline V CDR1 and CDR2: NSQYPW, LRSPGD (reference sequence). This CDR3 contains 18 residues. Deletions cut 0 bases from V and 0 bases from J, with 15 bases between. CDR3 residues: CTCSADLQGSLSGNTLYF. The DNA read from the CDR3 is TGCACCTGCAGTGCAGATTTGCAGGGTAGCCTTTCTGGAAATACG.

About this clone: The translated DNA and TCRdb's protein are not identical at residue 11; the protein here was translated from the DNA. Gene names are the mouse ones. Read data end 3 residues before the CDR3 end; the end is taken from the germline J gene. The gene calls are TRBV13-3 and TRBJ1-3; 9 bases agree with TRBD1. Germline V gene lookup returns CDR1 NNHDY and CDR2 SYVADS. The CDR3 is made up of 14 amino acids. V shed 8 bases and J 0 bases; nucleotides not matched to a gene: 3. The CDR3 sequence: CARGTGLSGNTLYF. The sequenced CDR3 bases are TGTGCCAGGGGGACAGGGCTTTCTGGAAATACG.

This clone has a count of ten or more. Genes here carry mouse names. The observed sequence ends 4 residues before the CDR3 terminus, with the missing tail filled in from the germline J gene. This sequence joins TRBV13-3 and TRBJ2-4; 8 bases line up with TRBD1. This CDR3 contains 15 residues. Trimming cost V 2 bases and J 0 bases; bases outside gene matches: 2. The germline gives CDR1 NNHDY, CDR2 SYVADS. Incomplete CDR3 DNA: TGTGCCAGCAGTGACCAGGGGGCGAGTCAAAAC. It specifies CASSDQGASQN. The whole CDR3 region reads CASSDQGASQNTLYF. Full variable domain (missing parts from reference TRBV13-3 and TRBJ2-4): EAAVTQSPRSKVAVTGGKVTLSCHQTNNHDYMYWYRQDTGHGLRLIHYSYVADSTEKGDIPDGYKASRPSQENFSLILELASLSQTAVYFCASSDQGASQNTLYFGAGTRLSVL.